Shown below are 11 T cell receptor beta chains from a single sample sequenced in a study of CD8+ T cells in alopecia areata (dated by TCRdb to between 2018 and 2020). The library was obtained by the immunoSEQ multiplex PCR assay. To provide template for TCR sequencing, every sample had RNA extracted and reverse transcribed into cDNA. The source is immuneACCESS, and TCRdb retained only in-frame sequences with V and J called. Part of the clones is not carried over; for the studies checked, unresolved V genes explain less than half of this, and the remainder is unexplained. Across this sample there are 35,000 to 50,000 clones, with roughly 89% seen only once. Jointly, the top ten make up about 19% of the sample. The time point label of this sample denotes: around 22 weeks on oral tofacitinib. The intended sense of this specimen's treatment or condition label: oral pan-JAK inhibitor, 5-10 mg twice daily.

The sample here was CD8+ T cells sorted from blood, taken at week 24, from a patient treated with tofacitinib. Every receptor here comes from a human donor with alopecia areata.

This chain joins TRBV6-6 and TRBJ1-2; D not certain. V was pared by 0 bases and J by 5 bases, with 7 bases between. This CDR3 is built from 13 residues. Germline V gene sequence: CDR1 MNHNY, CDR2 SVGAGI (reference sequence). The CDR3 nucleotides are TGTGCCAGCAGTTACTCGCCCAGATATGGCTACACCTTC. Its protein product is CASSYSPRYGYTF.

The chain combines TRBV4-1 with TRBJ2-3; the match to TRBD2 covers 8 bases. Looked up from germline, CDR1 is MGHRA and CDR2 is YSYEKL. With 4 bases clipped from V and 0 bases from J, the junction kept 12 bases outside the gene matches. The CDR3 totals 18 residues. CDR3 sequence reads: CASSLSTSGTPSTDTQYF. CDR3 sequence (DNA): TGCGCCAGCAGCCTCTCAACTAGCGGTACCCCTAGCACAGATACGCAGTATTTT.

J is TRBJ2-7 and V is TRBV6-5, with 7 bases identical to TRBD1. The J segment lost 3 bases and the V segment lost 2 bases, leaving 7 bases of the junction unmatched. Germline V lookup: CDR1 MNHEY, CDR2 SVGAGI. This CDR3 is built from 15 residues. CDR3 protein: CASSYGDSPFYEQYF. For the CDR3, the DNA is TGTGCCAGCAGTTACGGGGACAGTCCCTTCTACGAGCAGTACTTC.

This chain links TRBV13 with TRBJ2-3; 8 bases align to TRBD1. Trimming took 5 bases from V and 1 from J; bases not matched to a gene: 8. This CDR3 comprises 16 residues. Germline V gives CDR1 PRHDT, CDR2 FYEKMQ (reference sequence). In DNA, the CDR3 is TGTGCCAGCAGCCCTTGGACACAGGGGGGCACAGATACGCAGTATTTT. As protein: CASSPWTQGGTDTQYF. Together with reference TRBV13 and TRBJ2-3, the CDR3 gives the full variable domain: AAGVIQSPRHLIKEKRETATLKCYPIPRHDTVYWYQQGPGQDPQFLISFYEKMQSDKGSIPDRFSAQQFSDYHSELNMSSLELGDSALYFCASSPWTQGGTDTQYFGPGTRLTVL.

The CDR3 nucleotides read TGTGCCAGCAGCCCGGACAGATACTACAACATTCAGTACTTC. Amino acids: CASSPDRYYNIQYF. The V gene is TRBV5-6, the J gene TRBJ2-4; possibly TRBD1 for D (6 bases). Trimming took off 4 bases at V and 7 bases at J, with 15 bases between the two ends. CDR1 and CDR2 from the germline V gene are SGHDT and YYEEEE. The CDR3 totals 14 residues.

The rearrangement uses TRBV7-6 and TRBJ2-3; perhaps D is TRBD1 or TRBD2 (6 bases each). Germline CDR1 is SGHVS and CDR2 is FNYEAQ. The CDR3 runs to 18 residues. Trimming pared 1 base from V and 2 bases from J, leaving 19 bases between. CDR3 coding DNA: TGTGCCAGCAGCTTAGACCCGCGGGGACAAACCTACACAGATACGCAGTATTTT. Its translation: CASSLDPRGQTYTDTQYF.

J is TRBJ2-5 and V is TRBV30; D may be TRBD2 (5 bases). Trimming stripped 0 bases from V and 5 bases from J, with 13 bases between. The CDR3 is made up of 14 amino acids. CDR1 and CDR2 from the germline V gene are GTSNPN and SVGIG (reference sequence). The CDR3 DNA reads as TGTGCCTGGAGTGTGTCTTCCGGCGGGGAGACCCAGTACTTC. It specifies CAWSVSSGGETQYF.

V usage is TRBV11-2 and J usage is TRBJ2-7; 12 bases are shared with TRBD2. J gave up 3 bases and V 7 bases, and 13 bases lay outside the gene matches. The CDR3 has 17 amino acids. CDR1 is SGHAT, CDR2 FQNNGV, per germline. CDR3 sequence reads: CASTQTASGGEGYEQYF. The CDR3 DNA reads TGTGCCAGCACCCAGACGGCTAGCGGGGGGGAAGGCTACGAGCAGTACTTC.

V and J are TRBV11-2 and TRBJ2-5; TRBD2 agrees at 13 bases. Germline V gives CDR1 SGHAT, CDR2 FQNNGV. Trimming cost V 3 bases and J 5 bases; bases outside gene matches: 12. The CDR3 runs 18 residues. The CDR3: CASSFPTSGGDPHETQYF. In nucleotides, the CDR3 is TGTGCCAGCAGCTTTCCTACTAGCGGGGGGGACCCCCATGAGACCCAGTACTTC.

The table lists this clone with a count of one. This rearrangement joins TRBV10-3 to TRBJ2-1, with 14 bases aligning to TRBD2. The germline gives CDR1 ENHRY, CDR2 SYGVKD. The J segment lost 8 bases and the V segment lost 5 bases, leaving 8 bases of the junction unmatched. The CDR3 contains 16 residues. The CDR3 DNA reads as TGTGCCATCAGTCGGACTAGCGGGGGGAGAGGGGATGAGCAGTTCTTC. Translating gives CAISRTSGGRGDEQFF.

The chain is built from TRBV27 and TRBJ2-3; TRBD2 agrees at 11 bases. The CDR3 sequence is 15 residues long. The germline CDR1 and CDR2 sequences are MNHEY and SMNVEV (reference sequence). Trimming took 4 bases from V and 6 from J; bases not matched to a gene: 6. The CDR3 region has the DNA TGTGCCAGCAGTTACCTGACTAGCGGGGACGATACGCAGTATTTT. It specifies CASSYLTSGDDTQYF.